One sample yielded the 2 T cell receptor beta chains listed below, sequenced in a study of blood T cell repertoires in COVID-19. The table came from immunoSEQ multiplex PCR; TCRdb's copy has only in-frame clones and leaves some out. The table includes 470,000 or so clones, about 89% detected once. The sequencing input was peripheral blood. These receptors all come from a woman aged 25 to 45 with acute or convalescent COVID-19.

The rearrangement links TRBV10-3 to TRBJ2-7; a weak D match, TRBD1 (5 bases). Germline V lookup: CDR1 ENHRY, CDR2 SYGVKD. V was shortened by 2 bases and J by 1 base, with 12 bases between the two germline ends. CDR3 length: 15 amino acids. The CDR3 DNA is TGTGCCATCAGTGAGCCGGGCAGGGTTTCCTACGAGCAGTACTTC. As protein: CAISEPGRVSYEQYF.

This rearrangement joins TRBV18 to TRBJ1-1; TRBD1 might be the D (6 bases). This CDR3 comprises 17 residues. V was cut by 3 bases and J by 1 base, with 18 bases left in between. Germline values: CDR1 KGHSH, CDR2 LQKENI. The CDR3 DNA reads as TGTGCCAGCTCACCCCCTGGTAAGGGGGGGGAGAACACTGAAGCTTTCTTT. Translating it yields CASSPPGKGGENTEAFF.